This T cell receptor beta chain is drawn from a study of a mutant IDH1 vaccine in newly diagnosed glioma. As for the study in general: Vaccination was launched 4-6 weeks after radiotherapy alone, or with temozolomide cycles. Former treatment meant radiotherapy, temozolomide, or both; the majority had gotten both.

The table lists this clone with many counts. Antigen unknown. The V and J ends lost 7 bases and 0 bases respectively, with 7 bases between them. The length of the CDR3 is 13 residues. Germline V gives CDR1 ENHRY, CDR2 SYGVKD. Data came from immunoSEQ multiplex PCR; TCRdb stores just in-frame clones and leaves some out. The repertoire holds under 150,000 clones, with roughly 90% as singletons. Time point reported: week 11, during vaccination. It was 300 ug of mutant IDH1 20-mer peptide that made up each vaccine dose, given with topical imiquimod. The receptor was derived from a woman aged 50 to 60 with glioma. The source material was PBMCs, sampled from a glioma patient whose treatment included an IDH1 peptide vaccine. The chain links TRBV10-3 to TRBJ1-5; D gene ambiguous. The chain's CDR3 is CAITGASNQPQHF. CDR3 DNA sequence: TGTGCCATCACAGGAGCTAGCAATCAGCCCCAGCATTTT.